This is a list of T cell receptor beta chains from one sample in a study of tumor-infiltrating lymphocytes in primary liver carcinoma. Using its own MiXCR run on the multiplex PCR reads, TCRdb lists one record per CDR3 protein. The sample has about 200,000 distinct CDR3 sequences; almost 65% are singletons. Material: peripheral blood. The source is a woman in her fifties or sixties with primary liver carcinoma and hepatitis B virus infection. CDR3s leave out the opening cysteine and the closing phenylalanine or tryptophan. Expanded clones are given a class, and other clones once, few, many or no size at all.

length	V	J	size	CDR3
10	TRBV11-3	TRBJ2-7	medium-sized	ASRDRGAEQY
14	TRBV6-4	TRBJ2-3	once	TSSDSSQGPTDTQY
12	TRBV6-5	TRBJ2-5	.	ASSTGPARETQY
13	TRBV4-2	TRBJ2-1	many	ASSQGLAGYNEQF
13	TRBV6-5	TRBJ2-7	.	ASNRSGGGLYEQY
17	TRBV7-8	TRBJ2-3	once	ASSLALNRVRGSTDTRY
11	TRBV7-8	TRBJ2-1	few	ASSSRSTNEQF
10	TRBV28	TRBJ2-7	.	ASSFQAYEQY
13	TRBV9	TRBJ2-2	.	ASSLRTGNTGELF
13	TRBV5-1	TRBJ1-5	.	ASSLTAGADQPQH
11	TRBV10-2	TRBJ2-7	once	ASSELGRYEQY
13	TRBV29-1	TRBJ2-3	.	SVVVQSTSTDTQC
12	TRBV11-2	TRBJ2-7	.	ASSPTQHSYEQY
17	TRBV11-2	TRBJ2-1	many	ASSLAGGPRREGWNEQF
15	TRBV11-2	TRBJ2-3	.	ASSPNHGIWLGDTQY
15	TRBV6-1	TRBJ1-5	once	ASSEEARQSVWQPQH
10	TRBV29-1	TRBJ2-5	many	SVGRGAETQY
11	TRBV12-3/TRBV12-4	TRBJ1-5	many	ASSPHFNQPQH
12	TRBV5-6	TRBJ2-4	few	ASSLRDGKNIQY
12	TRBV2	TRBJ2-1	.	ASSSGLAGSLQF
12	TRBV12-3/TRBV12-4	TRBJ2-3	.	ASSLVRRLRTQY
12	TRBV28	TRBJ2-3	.	VSGFVDYTDTQY
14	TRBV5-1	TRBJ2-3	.	ASSPNVGGGSDTQY
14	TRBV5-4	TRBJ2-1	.	ASSGLAASSYNEQF
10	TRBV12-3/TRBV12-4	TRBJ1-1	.	ACRPASTEAF
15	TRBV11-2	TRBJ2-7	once	ASNPGLAGGPPYEQY
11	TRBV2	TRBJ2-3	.	ASSRRGGDTQY
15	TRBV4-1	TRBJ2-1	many	ASSQDFSGSADNEQF
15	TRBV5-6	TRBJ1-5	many	ASSLKGDRGGNQPQH
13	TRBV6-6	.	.	ASGGLAGTQNTQH
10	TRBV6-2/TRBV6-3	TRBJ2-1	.	ANGKQGNEQF
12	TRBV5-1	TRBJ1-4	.	ASSSGAFNEKLF
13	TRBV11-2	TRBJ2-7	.	ASSLDPAGTYERY
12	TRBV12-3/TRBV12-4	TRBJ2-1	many	ASTPGTSSNEQF
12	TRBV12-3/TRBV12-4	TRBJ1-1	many	ASSSTRSNTEAF